This T cell receptor beta chain came from a study of neurological immune-mediated disorders. Findings and limits, study-wide: Expansion of TCR clones was greatest in HTLV-1-associated myelopathy and smallest in multiple sclerosis, where it fell below that of healthy controls. No expanded-clone CDR3 amino acid sequence recurred across subjects, suggesting private TCR-beta repertoires.

CDR3 length: 15 residues. The V and J ends lost 4 bases and 2 bases respectively, with 13 bases between them. Germline CDR1 is SGDLS and CDR2 is YYNGEE. cDNA was made by 5'RACE with 10-nucleotide random UMIs. Every sequencing run produced over 200 million TCR-beta sequences, and the sequences from any one run covered 15-18 subjects. One entry per CDR3 protein results from TCRdb running MiXCR on the 5' RACE reads. Of 40,000 or so distinct CDR3 sequences listed, 14% are singletons. This clonotype was found many times. The antigen is not known. The clonotype comes from a woman aged 50 to 60 with HTLV-1-associated myelopathy (HAM/TSP). V and J are TRBV9 and TRBJ2-1; possibly TRBD1 for D (5 bases). Sequencing input: PBMCs. The CDR3 DNA reads as TGTGCCAGCAGCTTCGACAGTGTGCCCTACAATGAGCAGTTCTTC. Its translation is CASSFDSVPYNEQFF.